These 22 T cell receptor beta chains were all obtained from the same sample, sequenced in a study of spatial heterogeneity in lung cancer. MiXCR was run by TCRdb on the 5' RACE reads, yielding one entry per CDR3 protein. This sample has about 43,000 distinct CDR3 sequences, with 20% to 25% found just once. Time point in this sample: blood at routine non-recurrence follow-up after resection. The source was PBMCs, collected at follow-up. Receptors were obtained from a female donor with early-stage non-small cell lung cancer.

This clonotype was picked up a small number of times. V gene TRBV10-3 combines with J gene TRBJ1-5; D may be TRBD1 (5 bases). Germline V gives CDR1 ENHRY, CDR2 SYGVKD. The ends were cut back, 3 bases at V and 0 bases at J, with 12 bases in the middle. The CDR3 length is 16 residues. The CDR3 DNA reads TGTGCCATCAGTGAACTTGGGGGGGTTAGCAATCAGCCCCAGCATTTT. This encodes CAISELGGVSNQPQHF.

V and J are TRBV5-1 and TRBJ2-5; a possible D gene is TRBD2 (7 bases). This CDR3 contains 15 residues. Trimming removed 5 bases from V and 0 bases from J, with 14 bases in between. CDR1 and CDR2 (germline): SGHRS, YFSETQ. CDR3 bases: TGCGCCAGCAGTGACGGCGGGGGCGACCAAGAGACCCAGTACTTC. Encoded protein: CASSDGGGDQETQYF.

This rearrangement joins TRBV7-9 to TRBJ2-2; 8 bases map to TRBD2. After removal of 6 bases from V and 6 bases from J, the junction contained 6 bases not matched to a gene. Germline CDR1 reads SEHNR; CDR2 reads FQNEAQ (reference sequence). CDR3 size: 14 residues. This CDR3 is CASSTAGGAGELFF. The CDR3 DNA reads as TGTGCCAGCAGTACGGCCGGGGGGGCCGGGGAGCTGTTTTTT. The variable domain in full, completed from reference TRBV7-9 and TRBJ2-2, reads DTGVSQNPRHKITKRGQNVTFRCDPISEHNRLYWYRQTLGQGPEFLTYFQNEAQLEKSRLLSDRFSAERPKGSFSTLEIQRTEQGDSAMYLCASSTAGGAGELFFGEGSRLTVL.

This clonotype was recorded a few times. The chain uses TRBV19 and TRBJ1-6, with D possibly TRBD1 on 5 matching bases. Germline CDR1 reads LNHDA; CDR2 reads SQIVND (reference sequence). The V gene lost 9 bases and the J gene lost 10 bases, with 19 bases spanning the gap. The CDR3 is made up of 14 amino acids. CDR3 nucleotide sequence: TGTGCCAGCCCTAAGGAGCAGGGAAGGTCACCCCTCCACTTT. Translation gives CASPKEQGRSPLHF.

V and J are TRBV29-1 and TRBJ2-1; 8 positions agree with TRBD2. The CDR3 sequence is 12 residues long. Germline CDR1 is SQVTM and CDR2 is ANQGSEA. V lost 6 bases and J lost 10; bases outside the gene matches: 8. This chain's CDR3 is CSVATSASEQFF. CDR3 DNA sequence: TGCAGCGTGGCGACTAGCGCCTCAGAGCAGTTCTTC.

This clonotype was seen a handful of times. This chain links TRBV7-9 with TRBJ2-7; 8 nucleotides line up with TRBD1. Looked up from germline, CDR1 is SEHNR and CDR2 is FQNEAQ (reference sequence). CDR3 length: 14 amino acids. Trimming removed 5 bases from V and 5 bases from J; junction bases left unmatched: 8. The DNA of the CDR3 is TGTGCCAGCAGCCAACGACAGGGGACCAACGAGCAGTACTTC. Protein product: CASSQRQGTNEQYF.

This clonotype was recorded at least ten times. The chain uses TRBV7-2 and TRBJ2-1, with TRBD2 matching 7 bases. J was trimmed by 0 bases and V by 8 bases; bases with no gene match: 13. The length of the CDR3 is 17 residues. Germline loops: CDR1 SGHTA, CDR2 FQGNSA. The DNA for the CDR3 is TGTGCCAGCCTTCAGCAGGGAGGGACCAGCTCCTACAATGAGCAGTTCTTC. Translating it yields CASLQQGGTSSYNEQFF.

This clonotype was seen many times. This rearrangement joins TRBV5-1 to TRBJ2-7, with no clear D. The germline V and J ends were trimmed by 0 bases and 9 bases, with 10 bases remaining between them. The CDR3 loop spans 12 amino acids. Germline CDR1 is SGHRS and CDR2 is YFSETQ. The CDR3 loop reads CASSLEVSPQYF. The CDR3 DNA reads TGCGCCAGCAGCTTGGAGGTCTCCCCGCAGTACTTC.

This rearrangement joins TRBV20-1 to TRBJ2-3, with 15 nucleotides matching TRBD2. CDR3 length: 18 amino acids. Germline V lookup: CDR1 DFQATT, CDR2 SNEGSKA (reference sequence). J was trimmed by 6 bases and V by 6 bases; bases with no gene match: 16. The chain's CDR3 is CSAPKTPGLAGGLDTQYF. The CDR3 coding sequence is TGCAGTGCCCCAAAAACGCCTGGACTAGCGGGGGGGCTGGATACGCAGTATTTT.

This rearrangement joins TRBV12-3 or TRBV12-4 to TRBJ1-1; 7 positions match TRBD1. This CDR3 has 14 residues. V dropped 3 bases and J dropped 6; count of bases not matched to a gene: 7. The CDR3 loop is CASSFRQGVSEAFF. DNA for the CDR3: TGTGCCAGCAGTTTTCGGCAGGGGGTATCTGAAGCTTTCTTT.

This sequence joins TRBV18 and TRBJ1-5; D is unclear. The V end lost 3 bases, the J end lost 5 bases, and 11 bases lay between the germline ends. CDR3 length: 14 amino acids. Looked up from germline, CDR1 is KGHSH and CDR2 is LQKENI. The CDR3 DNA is TGTGCCAGCTCACCTGGCTCTATCGATCAGCCCCAGCATTTT. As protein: CASSPGSIDQPQHF.

In DNA, the CDR3 is TGTGCCAGCTCACCAGACCTGGGCCAAGAGACCCAGTACTTC. Translated: CASSPDLGQETQYF. The genes are TRBV18 and TRBJ2-5; D is uncertain. Looked up from germline, CDR1 is KGHSH and CDR2 is LQKENI. The V end was cut by 2 bases, the J end by 1 base, with 8 bases between. The CDR3 has 14 residues.

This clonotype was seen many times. The CDR3 loop is CASSSGVTYEQYF. Written as DNA, the CDR3 is TGTGCCAGTAGTAGCGGAGTCACCTACGAGCAGTACTTC. V gene TRBV2 combines with J gene TRBJ2-7; D is perhaps TRBD2 (6 bases). The germline gives CDR1 SNHLY, CDR2 FYNNEI. The CDR3 loop spans 13 amino acids. Trimming pared 9 bases from V and 2 bases from J, leaving 14 bases between.

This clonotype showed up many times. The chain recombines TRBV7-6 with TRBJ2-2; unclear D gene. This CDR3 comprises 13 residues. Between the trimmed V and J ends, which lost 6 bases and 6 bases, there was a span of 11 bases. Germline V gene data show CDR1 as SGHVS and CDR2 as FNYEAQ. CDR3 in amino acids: CASRTADAGELFF. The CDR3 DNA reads TGTGCCAGCAGAACGGCAGATGCCGGGGAGCTGTTTTTT.

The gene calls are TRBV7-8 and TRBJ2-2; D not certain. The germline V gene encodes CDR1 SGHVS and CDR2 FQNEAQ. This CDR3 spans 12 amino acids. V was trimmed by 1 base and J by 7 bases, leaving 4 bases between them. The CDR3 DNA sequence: TGTGCCAGCAGCTTAGAGGTCGGGGAGCTGTTTTTT. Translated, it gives CASSLEVGELFF. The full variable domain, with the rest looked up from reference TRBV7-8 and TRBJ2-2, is GAGVSQSPRYKVAKRGQDVALRCDPISGHVSLFWYQQALGQGPEFLTYFQNEAQLDKSGLPSDRFFAERPEGSVSTLKIQRTQQEDSAVYLCASSLEVGELFFGEGSRLTVL.

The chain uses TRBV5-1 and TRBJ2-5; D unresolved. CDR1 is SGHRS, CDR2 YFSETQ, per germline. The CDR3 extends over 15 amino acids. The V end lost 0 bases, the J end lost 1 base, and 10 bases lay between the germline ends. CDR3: CASSLGPSTQETQYF. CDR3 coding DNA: TGCGCCAGCAGCTTGGGACCGTCGACCCAAGAGACCCAGTACTTC.

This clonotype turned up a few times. As DNA, the CDR3 is TGTGCCAGCAGCCAAGGGGTTGTCTACGAGCAGTACTTC. Protein product: CASSQGVVYEQYF. This chain links TRBV3-1 with TRBJ2-7; no firm D call. The CDR3 is 13 residues long. V was pared by 1 base and J by 3 bases, with 7 bases between. Germline-derived CDR1 and CDR2 are LGHDT and YNNKEL (reference sequence).

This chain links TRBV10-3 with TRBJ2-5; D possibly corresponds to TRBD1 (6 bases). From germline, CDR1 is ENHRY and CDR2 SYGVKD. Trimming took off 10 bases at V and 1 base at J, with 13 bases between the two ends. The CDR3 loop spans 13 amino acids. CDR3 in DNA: TGTGCCACCGGAGCAGGGGTCCAAGAGACCCAGTACTTC. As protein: CATGAGVQETQYF.

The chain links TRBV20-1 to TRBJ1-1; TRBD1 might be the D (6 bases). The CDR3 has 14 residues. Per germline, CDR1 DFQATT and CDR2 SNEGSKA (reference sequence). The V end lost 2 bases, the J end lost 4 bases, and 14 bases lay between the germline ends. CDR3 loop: CSARSGQGSTEAFF. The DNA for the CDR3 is TGCAGTGCTAGATCCGGCCAGGGGAGCACTGAAGCTTTCTTT.

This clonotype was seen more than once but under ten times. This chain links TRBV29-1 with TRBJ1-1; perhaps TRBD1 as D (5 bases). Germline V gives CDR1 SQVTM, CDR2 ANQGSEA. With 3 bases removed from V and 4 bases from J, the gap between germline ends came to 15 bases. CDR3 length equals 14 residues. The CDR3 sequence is CSVEATATGTEAFF. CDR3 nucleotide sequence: TGCAGCGTTGAGGCGACAGCGACGGGCACTGAAGCTTTCTTT.

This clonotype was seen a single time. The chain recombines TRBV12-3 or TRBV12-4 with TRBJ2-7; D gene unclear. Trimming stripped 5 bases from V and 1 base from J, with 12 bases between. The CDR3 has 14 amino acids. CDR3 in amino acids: CASSPPDRSYEQYF. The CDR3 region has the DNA TGTGCCAGCAGTCCCCCCGACCGTTCCTACGAGCAGTACTTC.

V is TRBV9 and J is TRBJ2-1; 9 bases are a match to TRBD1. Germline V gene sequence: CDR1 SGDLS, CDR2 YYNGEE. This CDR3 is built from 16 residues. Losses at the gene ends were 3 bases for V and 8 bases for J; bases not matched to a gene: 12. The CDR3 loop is CASSETGTGPGDEQFF. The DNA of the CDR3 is TGTGCCAGCAGCGAGACGGGGACAGGGCCGGGGGATGAGCAGTTCTTC.